The next 2 T cell receptor beta chains were all read from a single sample in a study of tumor-infiltrating lymphocytes in oesophageal squamous cell carcinoma. TCRdb reprocessed the PCR reads with MiXCR, giving one entry per CDR3 protein. This table has around 11,000 distinct CDR3 sequences, 50% to 65% appearing once. The specimen sequenced was esophageal tumor tissue. These receptors were taken from a male donor with esophageal squamous cell carcinoma.

The gene calls are TRBV6-1 and TRBJ2-5; 12 bases are a match to TRBD2. The J call is doubtful: the DNA matches TRBJ2-1 better. This CDR3 is built from 15 residues. Germline loops: CDR1 MNHNS, CDR2 SASEGT. The DNA of the CDR3 is TGTGCCAGCAGTGAACTAGCGGGAGGGCCCGGTGAGCAGTTCTTC. This translates into CASSELAGGPGEQFF.

This clonotype appeared a few times. V and J are TRBV7-2 and TRBJ2-7; tentative D call: TRBD1 (5 bases). The J call may be faulty, since TRBJ2-5 better matches the DNA end. Germline V gene sequence: CDR1 SGHTA, CDR2 FQGNSA. This CDR3 has 13 amino acids. CDR3 loop: CASSLVSGETQYF. The CDR3, as DNA: TGTGCCAGCAGCTTAGTATCAGGGGAGACCCAGTACTTC.